Each of the 28 T cell receptor beta chains below was sequenced from the same sample in a study of cytomegalovirus exposure and HLA in healthy donors. The PCR contained 60 Vbeta and 13 Jbeta primers. Libraries were prepared by immunoSEQ multiplex PCR; TCRdb keeps only in-frame clonotypes and omits some of them. The table shows approximately 160,000 clones, with about three quarters occurring only once. Sequencing was performed on PBMCs. These receptors all stem from a male donor in good health and CMV-seronegative.

This clone showed up just once. CDR3 nucleotides: TGTGCCTACCAGCGGAGGTCCTATAATTCACCCCTCCACTTT. This encodes CAYQRRSYNSPLHF. The chain employs TRBV30 and TRBJ1-6; D unresolved. Germline assignment: CDR1 GTSNPN and CDR2 SVGIG (reference sequence). V was pared by 7 bases and J by 1 base, with 11 bases between. CDR3 length: 14 residues.

V and J are TRBV19 and TRBJ1-1, with unresolved D. Per germline, CDR1 LNHDA and CDR2 SQIVND (reference sequence). The V and J ends lost 6 bases and 4 bases respectively, with 15 bases between them. The CDR3 is 14 residues long. The CDR3 loop is CASSRSTLGTEAFF. The DNA for the CDR3 is TGTGCCAGTAGCCGATCAACGCTCGGCACTGAAGCTTTCTTT.

The V and J genes are TRBV2 and TRBJ1-1; D gene unclear. Germline V gene lookup returns CDR1 SNHLY and CDR2 FYNNEI. V lost 6 bases to trimming and J lost 0 bases, with 8 bases between them. CDR3 length: 13 residues. In nucleotides, the CDR3 is TGTGCCAGCAGGCCAGGAATGAACACTGAAGCTTTCTTT. Its protein is CASRPGMNTEAFF.

The V gene is TRBV6-1, the J gene TRBJ1-6; 10 nucleotides agree with TRBD1. J lost 9 bases, V lost 7 bases, and 9 bases had no gene match. The CDR3 is made up of 15 amino acids. The V gene's germline CDR1 is MNHNS and CDR2 SASEGT. The CDR3 loop is CASNRGQGTISPLHF. DNA of the CDR3: TGTGCCAGCAATCGGGGACAGGGGACAATTTCACCCCTCCACTTT.

The genes are TRBV30 and TRBJ1-4; 8 nucleotides line up with TRBD1. With V trimmed by 3 bases and J by 6 bases, 6 bases remained unmatched. CDR3 length equals 14 residues. Germline CDR1 GTSNPN, CDR2 SVGIG (reference sequence). The CDR3 DNA sequence: TGTGCCTGGAGCCCCGGGACAGGTTATGAAAAACTGTTTTTT. This gives the protein CAWSPGTGYEKLFF.

The chain couples TRBV6-1 to TRBJ1-2; 9 bases agree with TRBD1. The CDR3 is made up of 15 amino acids. The germline gives CDR1 MNHNS, CDR2 SASEGT. Unmatched junction bases numbered 8, after V lost 5 bases and J lost 4 bases. CDR3 bases: TGTGCCAGCAGTCCCGGGACAGGGAGGATCTATGGCTACACCTTC. Residues: CASSPGTGRIYGYTF.

The V and J genes are TRBV5-3 and TRBJ1-2; 9 bases fit TRBD1. TRBV5-3 qualifies as an ORF whose function is uncertain. V lost 4 bases to trimming and J lost 0 bases; unmatched junction nucleotides: 4. This CDR3 has 15 amino acids. The CDR3 loop is CARSPRQGANYGYTF. The CDR3 DNA is TGTGCCAGAAGCCCCCGACAGGGGGCTAACTATGGCTACACCTTC.

The gene calls are TRBV19 and TRBJ1-2; D gene unclear. Germline CDR1 is LNHDA and CDR2 is SQIVND (reference sequence). CDR3 length: 16 amino acids. V was clipped by 1 base and J by 1 base, with 13 bases between them. The chain's CDR3 is CASSIVRQALNYGYTF. CDR3 DNA: TGTGCCAGTAGTATAGTAAGGCAGGCCCTTAACTATGGCTACACCTTC.

Points on this clone: The junction differs from germline at one of its ends, possibly a read error. V is TRBV7-9 and J is TRBJ1-3, with D possibly TRBD1 on 6 matching bases. The germline CDR1 and CDR2 sequences are SEHNR and FQNEAQ (reference sequence). This CDR3 is built from 16 residues. The CDR3 loop is CSSSLNGGHAGNTIYF. CDR3 bases: TGTTCCAGCAGCTTGAACGGGGGGCACGCTGGAAACACCATATATTTT.

The rearrangement joins TRBV9 to TRBJ2-7, with 9 nucleotides matching TRBD1. CDR3 size: 13 residues. Germline V gives CDR1 SGDLS, CDR2 YYNGEE. V trimming: 5 bases; J trimming: 5 bases; junction bases outside the gene matches: 5. The CDR3 DNA follows: TGTGCCAGCAGTACAAGGACAGGGGACGAGCAGTACTTC. Translation gives CASSTRTGDEQYF.

The CDR3 loop is CASMRDRDRMNTEAFF. For the CDR3, the DNA is TGTGCCAGCATGCGGGACCGGGACAGAATGAACACTGAAGCTTTCTTT. The chain has TRBV4-2 and TRBJ1-1; TRBD1 matches 7 bases. The CDR3 contains 16 residues. CDR1 and CDR2 (germline): LGHNA, YNFKEQ. Germline trimming cut 7 bases from V and 0 bases from J; bases unmatched to any gene: 11.

The chain employs TRBV30 and TRBJ1-2, with 12 bases identical to TRBD1. The CDR3 is 14 amino acids. Germline values: CDR1 GTSNPN, CDR2 SVGIG (reference sequence). V lost 5 bases, J lost 2 bases, and 3 bases stayed unmatched. The CDR3 is CAWGTGGKNYGYTF. The CDR3 DNA sequence: TGTGCCTGGGGGACAGGGGGCAAGAACTATGGCTACACCTTC.

This chain links TRBV27 with TRBJ1-1; 7 nucleotides agree with TRBD1. With V trimmed by 7 bases and J by 1 base, 3 bases remained unmatched. The CDR3 length is 13 residues. CDR1 MNHEY and CDR2 SMNVEV come from the germline V gene (reference sequence). This CDR3 is CASTGTENTEAFF. The DNA of the CDR3 is TGTGCCAGCACCGGGACAGAGAACACTGAAGCTTTCTTT.

CDR3 bases: TGTGCCAGTAGACCGTCCCCTGGCGGGGCCAACGTCCTGACTTTC. As protein: CASRPSPGGANVLTF. The chain is built from TRBV19 and TRBJ2-6; D unresolved. Trimming stripped 6 bases from V and 4 bases from J, with 13 bases between. CDR1 LNHDA and CDR2 SQIVND come from the germline V gene (reference sequence). The CDR3 contains 15 residues.

The chain carries TRBV2 and TRBJ2-3, with 9 bases aligning to TRBD2. J gave up 1 base and V 4 bases, and 15 bases lay outside the gene matches. Germline V gene data show CDR1 as SNHLY and CDR2 as FYNNEI. The CDR3 contains 19 residues. The DNA of the CDR3 is TGTGCCAGCAGTGTCGAGAACTTGTATAGCGGGGGCCGCACAGATACGCAGTATTTT. Translation gives CASSVENLYSGGRTDTQYF. Based on the CDR3 plus reference TRBV2 and TRBJ2-3, the full variable domain is EPEVTQTPSHQVTQMGQEVILRCVPISNHLYFYWYRQILGQKVEFLVSFYNNEISEKSEIFDDQFSVERPDGSNFTLKIRSTKLEDSAMYFCASSVENLYSGGRTDTQYFGPGTRLTVL.

The V gene is TRBV6-4, the J gene TRBJ2-3; TRBD2 matches at 13 bases. CDR1 MRHNA and CDR2 SNTAGT come from the germline V gene. The CDR3 loop spans 16 amino acids. V lost 2 bases to trimming and J lost 3 bases; unmatched junction nucleotides: 2. The chain's CDR3 is CASSDGTSGETDTQYF. CDR3 DNA sequence: TGTGCCAGCAGTGACGGGACTAGCGGGGAGACAGATACGCAGTATTTT.

This clone was observed once. V is TRBV5-1 and J is TRBJ2-7, with 8 bases that match TRBD1. The ends lost 0 bases at V and 4 bases at J; junction bases unmatched: 3. CDR3 length: 14 amino acids. CDR1 is SGHRS and CDR2 is YFSETQ in the germline V gene. The CDR3 DNA reads TGCGCCAGCAGCTTGGCAGGGGGCTTATACGAGCAGTACTTC. This encodes CASSLAGGLYEQYF.

The CDR3: CASSLRGGALHF. The CDR3 DNA is TGTGCCAGCAGTTTACGGGGGGGGGCCCTCCACTTT. The rearrangement joins TRBV6-6 to TRBJ1-6, with D possibly TRBD1 on 5 matching bases. The V gene's germline CDR1 is MNHNY and CDR2 SVGAGI (reference sequence). The V and J ends lost 4 bases and 14 bases respectively, with 12 bases between them. This CDR3 has 12 residues.

The V gene is TRBV29-1, the J gene TRBJ2-5; 15 positions agree with TRBD2. This CDR3 is built from 15 residues. Germline assignment: CDR1 SQVTM and CDR2 ANQGSEA. V was clipped by 4 bases and J by 5 bases; unmatched bases: 5. The CDR3 here is CSVGGLAGGGETQYF. DNA of the CDR3: TGCAGCGTTGGGGGACTAGCGGGGGGTGGGGAGACCCAGTACTTC.

The CDR3 DNA reads as TGTGCCTGGAGTGGCGCGAACCGGGGGGAGCAGTACTTC. Residues: CAWSGANRGEQYF. The chain joins TRBV30 to TRBJ2-7, with D possibly TRBD2 on 6 matching bases. Germline V gives CDR1 GTSNPN, CDR2 SVGIG (reference sequence). The CDR3 runs to 13 residues. Trimming left V 1 base short and J 7 bases short, with 14 bases between.

The chain joins TRBV19 to TRBJ1-5, with D perhaps matching TRBD1 (5 bases). V lost 3 bases and J lost 7, with 13 bases in between. CDR1 LNHDA and CDR2 SQIVND come from the germline V gene (reference sequence). The CDR3 runs 14 residues. DNA of the CDR3: TGTGCCAGTAGTATGGCGGGGGGTGGGCAGCCCCAGCATTTT. It is translated as CASSMAGGGQPQHF.

This clone was counted once. The chain recombines TRBV19 with TRBJ1-2, with D possibly matching TRBD1 (6 bases). Germline assignment: CDR1 LNHDA and CDR2 SQIVND (reference sequence). Trimming took 9 bases from V and 2 from J, leaving 19 bases between them. The CDR3 is 15 amino acids. The CDR3 is CASREQTGLNYGYTF. DNA of the CDR3: TGTGCCAGCCGCGAACAGACAGGCCTAAACTATGGCTACACCTTC.

The V call is TRBV2, the J call TRBJ2-7; 11 positions agree with TRBD1. The germline gives CDR1 SNHLY, CDR2 FYNNEI. The CDR3 loop spans 14 amino acids. V dropped 7 bases and J dropped 3; count of bases not matched to a gene: 5. The CDR3 DNA reads TGTGCCAGCAAGGGGGGACAGGGGGTCTACGAGCAGTACTTC. The encoded protein is CASKGGQGVYEQYF.

This clone has more than one count but fewer than ten. V and J are TRBV6-5 and TRBJ1-5; tentatively, D is TRBD1 (5 bases). Germline V gives CDR1 MNHEY, CDR2 SVGAGI. Trimming shortened V by 0 bases and J by 3 bases, and 9 bases separated the two germline ends. The CDR3 has 15 amino acids. CDR3 sequence reads: CASSYSGALNQPQHF. For the CDR3, the DNA is TGTGCCAGCAGTTACTCAGGGGCCCTCAATCAGCCCCAGCATTTT.

The rearrangement joins TRBV1 to TRBJ2-1; the table calls TRBD1, which could not be checked here. TRBV1 is a pseudogene locus. The length of the CDR3 is 16 residues. CDR3 sequence reads: CTSSQPGGNSYNEQFF. CDR3 DNA: TGCACCAGCAGCCAACCAGGGGGGAACTCGTACAATGAGCAGTTCTTC.

The count of this clone is one. The V gene is TRBV18, the J gene TRBJ1-3; no clear D. Germline CDR1 is KGHSH and CDR2 is LQKENI. V was shortened by 2 bases and J by 2 bases, with 7 bases between the two germline ends. The CDR3 consists of 14 residues. The CDR3 is CASSPREPGNTIYF. In DNA form, the CDR3 reads TGTGCCAGCTCACCAAGAGAGCCTGGAAACACCATATATTTT.

The chain has TRBV19 and TRBJ1-2, with D possibly TRBD1 on 6 matching bases. The length of the CDR3 is 13 residues. The germline V gene has CDR1 LNHDA and CDR2 SQIVND (reference sequence). The V end was cut by 1 base, the J end by 8 bases, with 11 bases between. The CDR3 DNA follows: TGTGCCAGTAGTATAGCAGGGGTAGAGGGCTACACCTTC. As protein: CASSIAGVEGYTF.

The J gene is TRBJ2-7, the V gene TRBV6-5, with a tentative D call TRBD2 (5 bases). The V gene's germline CDR1 is MNHEY and CDR2 SVGAGI. The CDR3 extends over 13 amino acids. V lost 7 bases, J lost 0 bases, and 10 bases lay in between. CDR3 in DNA: TGTGCCAGCAAGTCCGGGGACTCCTACGAGCAGTACTTC. Amino acid sequence: CASKSGDSYEQYF.